The 10 T cell receptor beta chains listed next were all sequenced from one sample in a study of patients and donors after allogeneic stem cell transplantation. Each CDR3 protein is one row after TCRdb ran MiXCR on the RT-PCR reads. The data show about 110,000 distinct CDR3 sequences, with 35% seen just once and around 25% held by the top ten. The sample consisted of blood, either unsorted or a sorted T cell fraction (not recorded which). All receptors come from a human donor who was either an allogeneic HSCT recipient or a stem cell or donor lymphocyte infusion donor (not recorded which). It is not recorded whose cells these are; they may come from a transplant donor.

The V gene is TRBV10-3, the J gene TRBJ2-7, with D possibly matching TRBD2 (6 bases). This CDR3 comprises 16 residues. V was trimmed by 3 bases and J by 1 base, leaving 16 bases between them. Germline loops: CDR1 ENHRY, CDR2 SYGVKD. The DNA for the CDR3 is TGTGCCATCAGTGATGGGGGGTCCTCCCTATCCTACGAGCAGTACTTC. It yields the protein CAISDGGSSLSYEQYF.

This clonotype came up a few times. The chain uses TRBV25-1 and TRBJ2-3; 10 bases are shared with TRBD2. The trim removed 2 bases at V and 1 base at J, leaving 3 bases unmatched. The CDR3 is 16 residues long. CDR1 is MGHDK and CDR2 is SYGVNS in the germline V gene. The CDR3 here is CASSEALAGGTDTQYF. The DNA of the CDR3 is TGTGCCAGCAGTGAAGCGCTAGCGGGAGGCACAGATACGCAGTATTTT.

This clonotype appeared a few times. The chain carries TRBV6-2 or TRBV6-3 and TRBJ1-5; D unresolved. V was cut by 6 bases and J by 3 bases, with 12 bases left in between. The CDR3 contains 14 residues. Germline lookup yields CDR1 MNHEY and CDR2 SVGEGT. CDR3 sequence reads: CASSPGRLNQPQHF. The CDR3 DNA reads TGTGCCAGCAGCCCTGGACGGCTCAATCAGCCCCAGCATTTT.

CDR3 protein: CASSGGIHLTPLHF. CDR3 DNA: TGTGCCAGCAGTGGAGGCATCCACCTGACACCCCTCCACTTT. This chain connects TRBV25-1 to TRBJ1-6; D remains unclear. Deletions cut 4 bases from V and 11 bases from J, with 15 bases between. The CDR3 spans 14 residues. CDR1 is MGHDK and CDR2 is SYGVNS in the germline V gene.

This clonotype appeared a single time. The chain recombines TRBV7-9 with TRBJ2-3; D gene ambiguous. CDR3 size: 11 residues. CDR1 and CDR2 (germline): SEHNR, FQNEAQ (reference sequence). The V end lost 5 bases, the J end lost 5 bases, and 5 bases lay between the germline ends. Here the CDR3 DNA reads TGTGCCAGCAGCGATGGAGATACGCAGTATTTT. Its protein product is CASSDGDTQYF.

The chain couples TRBV2 to TRBJ1-1; D is unresolved. From germline, CDR1 is SNHLY and CDR2 FYNNEI. The CDR3 spans 11 residues. Trimming cost V 8 bases and J 4 bases, with 8 bases left between them. The DNA of the CDR3 is TGTGCCAGCGGGCGGAGCACTGAAGCTTTCTTT. Its protein product is CASGRSTEAFF.

The V gene is TRBV10-3, the J gene TRBJ1-2, with 9 bases identical to TRBD1. The germline CDR1 and CDR2 sequences are ENHRY and SYGVKD. The CDR3 runs 12 residues. The ends lost 6 bases at V and 5 bases at J; junction bases unmatched: 1. The CDR3 region has the DNA TGTGCCATCAGGGGGACAGGGTATGGCTACACCTTC. Amino acids: CAIRGTGYGYTF.

The J gene is TRBJ2-7, the V gene TRBV29-1; 8 bases match TRBD1. Germline lookup yields CDR1 SQVTM and CDR2 ANQGSEA. This CDR3 region has 12 residues. J gave up 2 bases and V 6 bases, and 3 bases lay outside the gene matches. The CDR3 DNA is TGCAGCGTCGCGGACAGGGCCTACGAGCAGTACTTC. It translates to CSVADRAYEQYF.

This clonotype was counted a few times. The rearrangement uses TRBV29-1 and TRBJ2-5; D gene ambiguous. V lost 1 base to trimming and J lost 2 bases, with 11 bases between them. The CDR3 covers 14 residues. The germline V gene has CDR1 SQVTM and CDR2 ANQGSEA. The CDR3 is CSVEGAPTQETQYF. CDR3 DNA: TGCAGCGTTGAAGGGGCTCCTACTCAAGAGACCCAGTACTTC. The whole variable domain, filled in from reference TRBV29-1 and TRBJ2-5, reads SAVISQKPSRDICQRGTSLTIQCQVDSQVTMMFWYRQQPGQSLTLIATANQGSEATYESGFVIDKFPISRPNLTFSTLTVSNMSPEDSSIYLCSVEGAPTQETQYFGPGTRLLVL.

This clonotype was observed a handful of times. This sequence joins TRBV9 and TRBJ2-7, with TRBD2 matching 7 bases. Germline CDR1 and CDR2: SGDLS and YYNGEE. V was clipped by 1 base and J by 3 bases; unmatched bases: 7. CDR3 length equals 15 residues. The CDR3 loop reads CASSVSGMAGYEQYF. For the CDR3, the DNA is TGTGCCAGCAGCGTAAGCGGGATGGCCGGCTACGAGCAGTACTTC.